Described below is a single T cell receptor beta chain sequence and its context. Its antigen remains unknown. Deletions cut 0 bases from V and 1 base from J, with 11 bases between. This CDR3 has 16 residues. Germline-derived CDR1 and CDR2 are SGDLS and YYNGEE. TCRdb processed the 5' RACE reads anew with MiXCR; each CDR3 protein has one entry. The sample lists over 6,500 distinct CDR3 sequences, 12% occurring once. As for time point: sample taken at primary tumor resection. Sequencing of whole RNA from tumor, nontumor lung or frozen PBMC involved no sorting. This entry comes from a study of spatial heterogeneity in lung cancer. Study details: Among detected sequences, beta-chain ones consistently exceeded alpha-chain ones in number. Strongly correlated with TCR transcript counts in tumor regions was a T cell module score, which was a transcriptional module score calculated from matched bulk RNA-seq. Raw reads contained each unique TCR and UMI combination more than ten times on average.

Whole-study findings and limits: For expanded intratumoral alpha and beta TCRs, counts tracked tumor mutation counts.

Specimen: lung tumor tissue, collected at surgery. The J gene is TRBJ1-5, the V gene TRBV9; D is perhaps TRBD1 (5 bases). The receptor's source is a male donor with early-stage non-small cell lung cancer. Written as DNA, the CDR3 is TGTGCCAGCAGCGTAGTGCCGGACACCAGCAATCAGCCCCAGCATTTT. Encoded protein: CASSVVPDTSNQPQHF.